The clone carrying this TCR beta chain was seen a few times. The trim removed 5 bases at V and 11 bases at J, leaving 11 bases unmatched. This CDR3 contains 14 residues. This sample is drawn from a study of blood T cells in healthy people across ages. A J-beta primer mix and a sample-barcoded 5' primer were used in a second PCR of roughly 7 to 12 cycles. One entry per CDR3 protein, called by TCRdb with MiXCR from the 5' RACE reads. The sample records approximately 730,000 distinct CDR3 sequences, approximately 39% being singletons. J is TRBJ2-3 and V is TRBV12-3 or TRBV12-4; TRBD1 matches at 9 bases. This receptor was obtained from a woman in her sixties or seventies in good health. The sample comprised blood. CDR3: CASSPATDRGGQYF. The CDR3 nucleotides read TGTGCCAGCAGTCCTGCCACGGACAGGGGAGGGCAGTATTTT.